The source of this T cell receptor (beta chain) is a study of blood T cells in healthy people across ages. Study-wide findings and caveats: More naive CD4+ cells and higher diversity were found in long-lived than in aged donors.

A sample-barcoded 5' primer and a J-beta primer mix were used in a second PCR of about 7 to 12 cycles. TCRdb independently ran MiXCR on the 5' RACE reads; one entry per CDR3 protein. This table holds 950,000 to 1,200,000 distinct CDR3 sequences, roughly two fifths found once. This clonotype showed up just once. The antigen remains unidentified. V gave up 8 bases and J gave up 0 bases, with 20 bases separating them. Germline V gives CDR1 MNHEY, CDR2 SMNVEV (reference sequence). The CDR3 is 17 residues long. The authors extracted at least 5 micrograms of total RNA per sample. The chain employs TRBV27 and TRBJ2-1; either TRBD1 or TRBD2 may supply D (6 bases each). The specimen was blood. The source is a man younger than 35 in good health. The CDR3 DNA sequence: TGTGCCAGCGGTACAAGCCGGGGGCTTCACTCCTACAATGAGCAGTTCTTC. Translating it yields CASGTSRGLHSYNEQFF.